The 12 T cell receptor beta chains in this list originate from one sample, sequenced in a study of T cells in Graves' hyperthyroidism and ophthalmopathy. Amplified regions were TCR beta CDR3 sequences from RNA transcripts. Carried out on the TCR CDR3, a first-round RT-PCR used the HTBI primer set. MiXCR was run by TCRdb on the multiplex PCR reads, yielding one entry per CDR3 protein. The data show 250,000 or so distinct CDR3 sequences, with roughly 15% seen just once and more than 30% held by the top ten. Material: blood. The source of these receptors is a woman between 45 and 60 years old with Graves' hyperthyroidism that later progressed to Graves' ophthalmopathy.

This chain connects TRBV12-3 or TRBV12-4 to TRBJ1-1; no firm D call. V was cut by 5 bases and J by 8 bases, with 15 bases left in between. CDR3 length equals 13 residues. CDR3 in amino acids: CASSPPAGKEAFF. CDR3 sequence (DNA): TGTGCCAGCAGTCCACCTGCCGGGAAAGAAGCTTTCTTT.

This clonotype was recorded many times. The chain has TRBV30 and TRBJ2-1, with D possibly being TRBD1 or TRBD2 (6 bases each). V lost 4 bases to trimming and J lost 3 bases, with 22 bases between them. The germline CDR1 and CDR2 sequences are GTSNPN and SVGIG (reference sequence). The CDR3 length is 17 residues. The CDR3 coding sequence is TGTGCCTGGACGACGGGGGCGCGGGGACTGATCTACAATGAGCAGTTCTTC. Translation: CAWTTGARGLIYNEQFF.

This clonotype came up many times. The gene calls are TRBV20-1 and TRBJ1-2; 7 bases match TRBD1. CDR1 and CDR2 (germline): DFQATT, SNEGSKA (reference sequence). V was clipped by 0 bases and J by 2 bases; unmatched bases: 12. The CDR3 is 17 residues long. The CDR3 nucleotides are TGCAGTGCTAGAGACTACCTCGGACAGGAAAAAAACTATGGCTACACCTTC. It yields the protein CSARDYLGQEKNYGYTF.

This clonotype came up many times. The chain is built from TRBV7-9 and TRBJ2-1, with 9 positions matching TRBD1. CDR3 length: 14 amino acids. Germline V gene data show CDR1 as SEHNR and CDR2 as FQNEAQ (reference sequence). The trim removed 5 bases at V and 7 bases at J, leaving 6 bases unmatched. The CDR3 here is CASSPRDRVNEQFF. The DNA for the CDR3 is TGTGCCAGCAGCCCTCGGGACAGGGTGAATGAGCAGTTCTTC.

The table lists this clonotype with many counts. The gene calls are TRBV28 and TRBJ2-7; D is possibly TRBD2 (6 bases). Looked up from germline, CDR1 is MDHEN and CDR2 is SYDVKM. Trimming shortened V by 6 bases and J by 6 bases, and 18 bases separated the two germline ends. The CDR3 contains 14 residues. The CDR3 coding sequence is TGTGCCAGCAGGGACACCGCGGGGAGCACCGAGCAGTACTTC. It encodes CASRDTAGSTEQYF.

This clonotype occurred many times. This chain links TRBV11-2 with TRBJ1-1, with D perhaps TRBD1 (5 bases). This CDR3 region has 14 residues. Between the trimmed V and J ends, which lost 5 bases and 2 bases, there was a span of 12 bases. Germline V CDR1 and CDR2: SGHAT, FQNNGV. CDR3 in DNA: TGTGCCAGCAGCAATCAGGGTTTAAACACTGAAGCTTTCTTT. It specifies CASSNQGLNTEAFF.

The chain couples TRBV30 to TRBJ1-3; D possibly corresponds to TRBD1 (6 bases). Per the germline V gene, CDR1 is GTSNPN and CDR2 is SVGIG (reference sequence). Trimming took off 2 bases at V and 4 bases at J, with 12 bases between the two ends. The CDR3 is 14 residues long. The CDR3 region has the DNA TGTGCCTGGAGTCTAGGGGACAACGGAAACACCATATATTTT. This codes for CAWSLGDNGNTIYF.

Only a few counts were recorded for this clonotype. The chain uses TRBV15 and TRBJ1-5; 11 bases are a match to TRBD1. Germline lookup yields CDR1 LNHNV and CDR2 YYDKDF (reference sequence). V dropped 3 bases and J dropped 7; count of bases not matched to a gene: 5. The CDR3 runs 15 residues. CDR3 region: CATSSSGTGGQPQHF. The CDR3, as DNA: TGTGCCACCAGCAGTAGTGGGACAGGGGGGCAGCCCCAGCATTTT.

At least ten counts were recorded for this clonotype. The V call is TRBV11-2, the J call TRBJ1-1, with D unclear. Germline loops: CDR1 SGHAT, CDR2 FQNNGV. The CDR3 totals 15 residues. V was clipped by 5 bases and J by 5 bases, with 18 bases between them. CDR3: CASSLYRRRETEAFF. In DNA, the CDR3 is TGTGCCAGCAGCCTGTACCGGCGAAGGGAGACTGAAGCTTTCTTT. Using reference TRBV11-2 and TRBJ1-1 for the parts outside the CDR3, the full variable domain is EAGVAQSPRYKIIEKRQSVAFWCNPISGHATLYWYQQILGQGPKLLIQFQNNGVVDDSQLPKDRFSAERLKGVDSTLKIQPAKLEDSAVYLCASSLYRRRETEAFFGQGTRLTVV.

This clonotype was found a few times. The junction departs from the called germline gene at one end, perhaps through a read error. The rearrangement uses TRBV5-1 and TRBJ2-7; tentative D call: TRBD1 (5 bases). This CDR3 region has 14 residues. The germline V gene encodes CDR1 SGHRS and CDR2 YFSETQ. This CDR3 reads CASSLEGRSHEQYF. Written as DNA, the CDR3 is TGCGCCAGCAGCTTGGAGGGGCGCTCCCACGAGCAGTACTTC.

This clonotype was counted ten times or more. CDR3 DNA sequence: TGTGCCAGCAGTTTAATTGAAACAACTCAAGCTTTCTTT. Encoded protein: CASSLIETTQAFF. The chain uses TRBV12-3 or TRBV12-4 and TRBJ1-1; no firm D call. The CDR3 covers 13 residues. Trimming took off 2 bases at V and 9 bases at J, with 13 bases between the two ends.

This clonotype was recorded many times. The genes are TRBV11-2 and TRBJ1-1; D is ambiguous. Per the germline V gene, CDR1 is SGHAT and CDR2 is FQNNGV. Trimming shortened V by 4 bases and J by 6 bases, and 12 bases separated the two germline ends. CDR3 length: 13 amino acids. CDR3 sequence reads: CASSWRRTAEAFF. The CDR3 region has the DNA TGTGCCAGCAGCTGGAGGCGAACGGCTGAAGCTTTCTTT.